This T cell receptor beta chain was sequenced during a study of CD8+CD57+ T cells in acquired aplastic anemia. This clonotype was seen repeatedly, ten times or more. V dropped 7 bases and J dropped 2 bases, with 11 bases sitting between them. The CDR3 covers 13 residues. The germline V gene encodes CDR1 LNHDA and CDR2 SQIVND (reference sequence). Profiling that covered TCR beta VDJ and CDR3 relied on genomic DNA as its template. Each CDR3 protein gets one entry after TCRdb re-called the reads with MiXCR. In the table there are 100,000 to 150,000 distinct CDR3 sequences, around 48% of which are singletons.

The V and J genes are TRBV19 and TRBJ2-5, with no clear D. What was sequenced was sorted CD4+, CD8+, or CD8+CD57+ T cells (not recorded which) from PBMCs. This TCR was sampled from a human donor in good health, serving as a control. Written as DNA, the CDR3 is TGTGCCAGTAATAGTCAAGGGCAAGAGACCCAGTACTTC. Amino acids: CASNSQGQETQYF. Complete variable domain (other parts from reference TRBV19 and TRBJ2-5): DGGITQSPKYLFRKEGQNVTLSCEQNLNHDAMYWYRQDPGQGLRLIYYSQIVNDFQKGDIAEGYSVSREKKESFPLTVTSAQKNPTAFYLCASNSQGQETQYFGPGTRLLVL.